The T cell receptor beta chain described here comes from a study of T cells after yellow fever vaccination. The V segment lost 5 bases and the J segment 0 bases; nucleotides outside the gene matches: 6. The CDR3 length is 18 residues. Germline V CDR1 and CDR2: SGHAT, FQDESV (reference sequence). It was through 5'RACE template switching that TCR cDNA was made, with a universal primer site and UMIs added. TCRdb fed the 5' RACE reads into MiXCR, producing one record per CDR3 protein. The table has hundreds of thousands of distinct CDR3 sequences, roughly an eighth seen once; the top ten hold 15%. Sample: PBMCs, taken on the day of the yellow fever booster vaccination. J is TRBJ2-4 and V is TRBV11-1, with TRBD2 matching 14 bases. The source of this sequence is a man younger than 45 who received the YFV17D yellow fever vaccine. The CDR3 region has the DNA TGTGCCAGCAGCCCCGGGACTAGCGGGAGTATAGCCAAAAACATTCAGTACTTC. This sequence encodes CASSPGTSGSIAKNIQYF.